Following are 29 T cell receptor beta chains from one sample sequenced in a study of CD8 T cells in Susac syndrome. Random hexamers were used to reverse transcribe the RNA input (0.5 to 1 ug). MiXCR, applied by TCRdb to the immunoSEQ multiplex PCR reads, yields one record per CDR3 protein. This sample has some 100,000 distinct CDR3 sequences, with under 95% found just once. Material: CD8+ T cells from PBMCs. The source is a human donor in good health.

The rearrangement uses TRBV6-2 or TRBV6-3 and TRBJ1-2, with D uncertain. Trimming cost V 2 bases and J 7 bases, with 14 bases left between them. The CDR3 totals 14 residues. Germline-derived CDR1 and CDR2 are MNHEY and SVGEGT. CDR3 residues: CASSYLQPSAGYTF. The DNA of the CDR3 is TGTGCCAGCAGTTACCTCCAACCGTCGGCTGGCTACACCTTC.

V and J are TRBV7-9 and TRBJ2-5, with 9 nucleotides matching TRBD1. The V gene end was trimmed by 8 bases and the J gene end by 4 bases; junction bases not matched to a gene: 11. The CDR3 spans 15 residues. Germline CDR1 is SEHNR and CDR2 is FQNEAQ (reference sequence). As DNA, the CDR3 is TGTGCCAGCCGCCTGGGACAGGGAGGTGGAGAGACCCAGTACTTC. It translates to CASRLGQGGGETQYF. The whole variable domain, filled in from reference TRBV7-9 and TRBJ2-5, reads DTGVSQNPRHKITKRGQNVTFRCDPISEHNRLYWYRQTLGQGPEFLTYFQNEAQLEKSRLLSDRFSAERPKGSFSTLEIQRTEQGDSAMYLCASRLGQGGGETQYFGPGTRLLVL.

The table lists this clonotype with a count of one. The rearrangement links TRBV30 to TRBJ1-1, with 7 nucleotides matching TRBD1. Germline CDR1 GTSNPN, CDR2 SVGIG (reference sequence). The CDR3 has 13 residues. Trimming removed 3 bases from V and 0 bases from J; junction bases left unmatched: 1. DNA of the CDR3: TGTGCCTGGAGAGGGGGCCTGAACACTGAAGCTTTCTTT. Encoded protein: CAWRGGLNTEAFF. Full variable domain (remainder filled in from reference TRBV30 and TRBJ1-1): SQTIHQWPATLVQPVGSPLSLECTVEGTSNPNLYWYRQAAGRGLQLLFYSVGIGQISSEVPQNLSASRPQDRQFILSSKKLLLSDSGFYLCAWRGGLNTEAFFGQGTRLTVV.

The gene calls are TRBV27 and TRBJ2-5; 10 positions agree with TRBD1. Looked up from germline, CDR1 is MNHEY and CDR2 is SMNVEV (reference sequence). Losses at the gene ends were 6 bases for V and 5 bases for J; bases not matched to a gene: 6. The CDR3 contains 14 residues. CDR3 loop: CASRTGGVKETQYF. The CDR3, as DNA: TGTGCCAGCAGGACAGGGGGCGTGAAGGAGACCCAGTACTTC.

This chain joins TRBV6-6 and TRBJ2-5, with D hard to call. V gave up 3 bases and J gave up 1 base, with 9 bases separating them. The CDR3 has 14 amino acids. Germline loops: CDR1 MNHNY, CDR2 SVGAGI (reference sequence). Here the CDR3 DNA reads TGTGCCAGCAGTTATCGTAACTCCCAAGAGACCCAGTACTTC. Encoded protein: CASSYRNSQETQYF.

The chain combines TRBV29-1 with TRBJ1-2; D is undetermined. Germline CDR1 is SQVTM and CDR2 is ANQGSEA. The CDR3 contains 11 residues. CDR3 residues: CSYRGLDGYTF. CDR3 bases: TGCAGTTATCGGGGTTTGGATGGCTACACCTTC. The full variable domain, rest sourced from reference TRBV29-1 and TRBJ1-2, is SAVISQKPSRDICQRGTSLTIQCQVDSQVTMMFWYRQQPGQSLTLIATANQGSEATYESGFVIDKFPISRPNLTFSTLTVSNMSPEDSSIYLCSYRGLDGYTFGSGTRLTVV.

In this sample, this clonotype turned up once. In nucleotides, the CDR3 is TGTGCCATCAGGGACTCCCAAGGCACAGATACGCAGTATTTT. Protein: CAIRDSQGTDTQYF. This sequence joins TRBV10-3 and TRBJ2-3; weak D call: TRBD2 (5 bases). CDR3 length equals 14 residues. The V gene's germline CDR1 is ENHRY and CDR2 SYGVKD. V shed 6 bases and J shed 1 base, with 11 bases lying between them.

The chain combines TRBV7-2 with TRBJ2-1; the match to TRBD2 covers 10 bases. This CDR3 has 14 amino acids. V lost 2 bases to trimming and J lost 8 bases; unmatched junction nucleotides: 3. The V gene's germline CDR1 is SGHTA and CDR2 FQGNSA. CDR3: CASSLIAGGHEQFF. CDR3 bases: TGTGCCAGCAGCTTAATAGCGGGGGGTCATGAGCAGTTCTTC.

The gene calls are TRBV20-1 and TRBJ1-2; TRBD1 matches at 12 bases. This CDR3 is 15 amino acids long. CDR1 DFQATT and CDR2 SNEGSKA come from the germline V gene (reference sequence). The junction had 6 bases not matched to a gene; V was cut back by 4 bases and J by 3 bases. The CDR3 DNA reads TGCAGTGCTATAGAGGGACAGGGGGCGTACTATGGCTACACCTTC. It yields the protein CSAIEGQGAYYGYTF.

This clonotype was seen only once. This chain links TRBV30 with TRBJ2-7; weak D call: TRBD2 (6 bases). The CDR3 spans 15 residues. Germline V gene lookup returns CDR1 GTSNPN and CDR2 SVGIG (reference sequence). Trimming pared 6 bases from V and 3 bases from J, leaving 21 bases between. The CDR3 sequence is CACRTSKGFFYEQYF. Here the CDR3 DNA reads TGTGCCTGCCGTACTAGCAAAGGATTTTTCTACGAGCAGTACTTC.

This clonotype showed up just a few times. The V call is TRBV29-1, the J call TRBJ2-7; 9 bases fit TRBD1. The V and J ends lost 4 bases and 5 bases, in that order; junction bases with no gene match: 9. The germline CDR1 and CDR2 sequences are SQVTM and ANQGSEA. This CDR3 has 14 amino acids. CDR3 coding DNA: TGCAGCGTTGGAGGAGGAACAGGGGGCGACGAGCAGTACTTC. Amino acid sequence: CSVGGGTGGDEQYF.

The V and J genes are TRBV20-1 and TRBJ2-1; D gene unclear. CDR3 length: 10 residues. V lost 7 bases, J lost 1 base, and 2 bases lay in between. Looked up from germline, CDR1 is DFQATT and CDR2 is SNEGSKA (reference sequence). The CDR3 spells CSGSYNEQFF. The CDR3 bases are TGCAGTGGGTCCTACAATGAGCAGTTCTTC.

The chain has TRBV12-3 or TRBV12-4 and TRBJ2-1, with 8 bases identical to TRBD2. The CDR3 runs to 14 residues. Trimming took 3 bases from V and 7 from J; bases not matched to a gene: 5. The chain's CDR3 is CASSFAGGSNEQFF. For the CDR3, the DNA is TGTGCCAGCAGTTTTGCGGGGGGTTCAAATGAGCAGTTCTTC.

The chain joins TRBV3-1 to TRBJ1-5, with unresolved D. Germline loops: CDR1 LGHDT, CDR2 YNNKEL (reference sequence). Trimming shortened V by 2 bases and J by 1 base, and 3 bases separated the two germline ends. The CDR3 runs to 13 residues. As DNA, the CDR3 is TGTGCCAGCAGCCAAACGAGCAATCAGCCCCAGCATTTT. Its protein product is CASSQTSNQPQHF.

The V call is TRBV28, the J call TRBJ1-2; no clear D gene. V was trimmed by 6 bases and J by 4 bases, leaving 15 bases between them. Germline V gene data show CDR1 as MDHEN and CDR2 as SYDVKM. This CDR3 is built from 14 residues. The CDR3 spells CASSPLDGGYGYTF. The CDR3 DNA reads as TGTGCCAGCAGCCCACTAGACGGTGGCTATGGCTACACCTTC.

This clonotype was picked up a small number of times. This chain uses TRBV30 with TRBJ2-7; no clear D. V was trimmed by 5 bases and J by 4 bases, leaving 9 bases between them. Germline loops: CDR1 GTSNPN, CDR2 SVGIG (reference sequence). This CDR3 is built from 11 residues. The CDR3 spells CAWGQLYEQYF. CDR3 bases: TGTGCCTGGGGCCAGCTTTACGAGCAGTACTTC.

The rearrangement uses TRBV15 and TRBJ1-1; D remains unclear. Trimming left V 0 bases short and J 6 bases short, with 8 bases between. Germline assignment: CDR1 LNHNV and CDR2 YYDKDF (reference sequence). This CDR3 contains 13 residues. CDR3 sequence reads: CATSRDNGAEAFF. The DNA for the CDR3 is TGTGCCACCAGCAGAGACAACGGGGCTGAAGCTTTCTTT.

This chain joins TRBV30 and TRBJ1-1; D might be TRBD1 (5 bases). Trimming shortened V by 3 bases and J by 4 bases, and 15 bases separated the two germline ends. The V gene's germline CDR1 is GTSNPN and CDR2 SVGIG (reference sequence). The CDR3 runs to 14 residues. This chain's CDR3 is CAWRGQGWGTEAFF. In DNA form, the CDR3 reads TGTGCCTGGAGAGGTCAGGGATGGGGCACTGAAGCTTTCTTT.

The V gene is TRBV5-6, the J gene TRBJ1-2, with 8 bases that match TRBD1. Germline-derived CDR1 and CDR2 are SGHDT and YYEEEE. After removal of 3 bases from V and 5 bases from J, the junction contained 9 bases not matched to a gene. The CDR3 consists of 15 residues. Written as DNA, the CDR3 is TGTGCCAGCAGCTCGGCCGGGACAGGACCGTATGGCTACACCTTC. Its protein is CASSSAGTGPYGYTF.

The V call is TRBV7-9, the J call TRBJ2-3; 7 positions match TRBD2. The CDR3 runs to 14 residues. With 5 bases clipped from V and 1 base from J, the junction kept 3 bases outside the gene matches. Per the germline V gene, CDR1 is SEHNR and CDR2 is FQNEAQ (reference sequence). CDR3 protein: CASSPSGGTDTQYF. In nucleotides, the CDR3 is TGTGCCAGCAGCCCAAGCGGGGGCACAGATACGCAGTATTTT.

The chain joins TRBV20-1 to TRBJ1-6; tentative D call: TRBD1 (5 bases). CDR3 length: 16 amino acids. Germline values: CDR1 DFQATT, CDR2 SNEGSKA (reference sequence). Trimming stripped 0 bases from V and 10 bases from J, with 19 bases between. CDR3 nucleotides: TGCAGTGCTAGAGACCGTACGAAAGGGGAGTGGTCACCCCTCCACTTT. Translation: CSARDRTKGEWSPLHF.

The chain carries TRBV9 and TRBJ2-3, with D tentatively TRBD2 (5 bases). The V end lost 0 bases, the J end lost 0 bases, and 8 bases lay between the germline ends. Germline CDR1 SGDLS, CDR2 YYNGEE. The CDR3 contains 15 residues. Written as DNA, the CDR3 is TGTGCCAGCAGCGTAGGGCCTAGCAGCACAGATACGCAGTATTTT. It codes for CASSVGPSSTDTQYF.

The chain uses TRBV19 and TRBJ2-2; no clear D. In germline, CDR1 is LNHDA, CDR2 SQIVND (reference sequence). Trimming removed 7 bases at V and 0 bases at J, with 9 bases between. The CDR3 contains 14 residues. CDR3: CASMIEANTGELFF. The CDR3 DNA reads TGTGCCAGTATGATAGAAGCGAACACCGGGGAGCTGTTTTTT.

The CDR3 sequence: CASSQDLAGYNEQFF. CDR3 DNA: TGTGCCAGCAGCCAAGATCTAGCGGGCTACAATGAGCAGTTCTTC. The rearrangement uses TRBV4-2 and TRBJ2-1; 8 nucleotides agree with TRBD2. This CDR3 region has 15 residues. The V and J ends lost 0 bases and 3 bases, in that order; junction bases with no gene match: 1. From germline, CDR1 is LGHNA and CDR2 YNFKEQ.

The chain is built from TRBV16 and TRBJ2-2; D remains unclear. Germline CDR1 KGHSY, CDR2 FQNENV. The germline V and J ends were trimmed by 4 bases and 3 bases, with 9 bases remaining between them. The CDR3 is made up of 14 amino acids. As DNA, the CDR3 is TGTGCCAGCAGCCCTCAGGTCGACACCGGGGAGCTGTTTTTT. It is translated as CASSPQVDTGELFF.

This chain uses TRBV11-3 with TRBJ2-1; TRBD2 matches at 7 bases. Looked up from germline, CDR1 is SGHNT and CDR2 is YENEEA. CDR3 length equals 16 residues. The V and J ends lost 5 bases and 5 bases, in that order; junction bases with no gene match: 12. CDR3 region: CASSRNLAAHDNEQFF. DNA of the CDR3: TGTGCCAGCAGCCGAAACCTAGCGGCCCATGACAATGAGCAGTTCTTC.

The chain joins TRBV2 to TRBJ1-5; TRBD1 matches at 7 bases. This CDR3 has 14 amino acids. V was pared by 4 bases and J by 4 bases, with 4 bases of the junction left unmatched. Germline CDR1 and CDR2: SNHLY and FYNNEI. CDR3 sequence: CASSVGQRNQPQHF. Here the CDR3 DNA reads TGTGCCAGCAGTGTGGGACAGCGGAATCAGCCCCAGCATTTT.

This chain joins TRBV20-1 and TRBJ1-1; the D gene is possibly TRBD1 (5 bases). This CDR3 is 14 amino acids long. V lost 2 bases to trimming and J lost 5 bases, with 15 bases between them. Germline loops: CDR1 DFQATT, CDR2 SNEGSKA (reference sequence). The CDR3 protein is CSARPPTGGTEAFF. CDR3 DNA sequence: TGCAGTGCTAGACCTCCGACCGGGGGGACTGAAGCTTTCTTT.

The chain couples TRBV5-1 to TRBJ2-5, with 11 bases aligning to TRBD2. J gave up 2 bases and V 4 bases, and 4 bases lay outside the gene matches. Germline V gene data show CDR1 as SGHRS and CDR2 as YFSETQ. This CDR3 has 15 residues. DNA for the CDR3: TGCGCCAGCAGCGTGACTAGCGGGAAGCAAGAGACCCAGTACTTC. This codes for CASSVTSGKQETQYF.